This T cell receptor beta chain emerged from a study of technical replicates of blood from a handful of donors. The protocol was immunoSEQ multiplex PCR, while the TCRdb copy is restricted to in-frame clones and leaves out a portion. The table lists around 85,000 clones, roughly 94% of them singletons. This CDR3 has 15 residues. The germline V gene encodes CDR1 LGHNT and CDR2 FRNRAP. After removal of 5 bases from V and 4 bases from J, the junction contained 6 bases not matched to a gene. J is TRBJ2-1 and V is TRBV12-5; 9 bases align to TRBD1. Sequenced: T cells isolated from PBMCs. This clonotype was obtained from a human donor in good health. Here the CDR3 reads CASGLGQGLYNEQFF. Written as DNA, the CDR3 is TGTGCTAGTGGTCTGGGACAGGGATTATACAATGAGCAGTTCTTC.